Shown below are 14 T cell receptor beta chains from a single sample sequenced in a study of cytomegalovirus exposure and HLA in healthy donors. PCR was performed using 60 Vbeta and 13 Jbeta primers. Using immunoSEQ multiplex PCR, the repertoire was profiled, and TCRdb retains in-frame clones only, with some absent. The table includes about 160,000 clones, roughly four fifths detected once. Sequenced sample: PBMCs. The receptors shown here come from a middle-aged woman in good health and CMV-seronegative.

This clone showed up just once. CDR3 amino acids: CSVATDRAKNIQYF. CDR3 nucleotides: TGCAGCGTTGCTACCGATAGAGCCAAAAACATTCAGTACTTC. V gene TRBV29-1 combines with J gene TRBJ2-4; D ambiguous. The CDR3 has 14 residues. V lost 4 bases and J 0 bases, leaving 10 bases between the germline ends. Germline V gene data show CDR1 as SQVTM and CDR2 as ANQGSEA.

This clone was seen a few times. This sequence joins TRBV6-5 and TRBJ1-2; no firm D call. Between the trimmed V and J ends, which lost 6 bases and 4 bases, there was a span of 6 bases. The CDR3 sequence is 11 residues long. Per the germline V gene, CDR1 is MNHEY and CDR2 is SVGAGI. DNA for the CDR3: TGTGCCAGCAGCGACTCCTATGGCTACACCTTC. Translating gives CASSDSYGYTF.

The CDR3 coding sequence is TGTGCCAGCAGCTTGTTACTAGCGGGGGTCTCCTACGAGCAGTACTTC. It yields the protein CASSLLLAGVSYEQYF. This rearrangement joins TRBV7-8 to TRBJ2-7; TRBD2 aligns across 11 bases. Germline V gives CDR1 SGHVS, CDR2 FQNEAQ. V was pared by 3 bases and J by 0 bases, with 4 bases of the junction left unmatched. The CDR3 runs to 16 residues.

The V call is TRBV6-5, the J call TRBJ2-7; 7 bases align to TRBD2. J gave up 1 base and V 3 bases, and 6 bases lay outside the gene matches. The CDR3 length is 15 residues. The germline CDR1 and CDR2 sequences are MNHEY and SVGAGI. The chain's CDR3 is CASSYGGEGSYEQYF. The CDR3 DNA reads TGTGCCAGCAGTTATGGGGGGGAGGGGTCCTACGAGCAGTACTTC.

The chain joins TRBV29-1 to TRBJ2-3, with 8 nucleotides matching TRBD2. The length of the CDR3 is 15 residues. CDR1 and CDR2 (germline): SQVTM, ANQGSEA. After removal of 3 bases from V and 3 bases from J, the junction contained 8 bases not matched to a gene. The DNA of the CDR3 is TGCAGCGTTGATCACCGGGAGGGCCCGACAGATACGCAGTATTTT. This encodes CSVDHREGPTDTQYF.

This chain uses TRBV14 with TRBJ2-2; D call uncertain. The germline V gene has CDR1 SGHDN and CDR2 FVKESK. V lost 4 bases to trimming and J lost 5 bases, with 8 bases between them. The CDR3 has 13 amino acids. CDR3 sequence reads: CASSPGLTGELFF. The CDR3 coding sequence is TGTGCCAGCAGCCCTGGCTTAACCGGGGAGCTGTTTTTT.

V is TRBV2 and J is TRBJ2-7, with TRBD2 identical over 7 bases. CDR1 and CDR2 from the germline V gene are SNHLY and FYNNEI. This CDR3 is built from 15 residues. The V and J ends lost 0 bases and 0 bases, in that order; junction bases with no gene match: 2. CDR3 coding DNA: TGTGCCAGCAGTGAAGCGCGGACTAGCTCCTACGAGCAGTACTTC. Translated: CASSEARTSSYEQYF.

This clone appeared once. The gene calls are TRBV7-3 and TRBJ2-2; a weak D match, TRBD1 (5 bases). CDR1 is SGHTA and CDR2 is FQGTGA in the germline V gene. This CDR3 is 15 amino acids long. V lost 5 bases to trimming and J lost 7 bases, with 17 bases between them. CDR3 residues: CASSPLAGSSGELFF. Written as DNA, the CDR3 is TGTGCCAGCAGCCCTTTAGCAGGGTCTAGCGGGGAGCTGTTTTTT.

This clone has only one observation. V usage is TRBV2 and J usage is TRBJ2-4, with TRBD2 matching 8 bases. The CDR3 consists of 15 residues. The ends lost 8 bases at V and 0 bases at J; junction bases unmatched: 6. CDR1 is SNHLY and CDR2 is FYNNEI in the germline V gene. In DNA, the CDR3 is TGTGCCAGCCGACTAGCGAAGATAGCCAAAAACATTCAGTACTTC. Translated, it gives CASRLAKIAKNIQYF.

This clone has just one count. The CDR3: CASSPTQGFGELFF. The CDR3 bases are TGTGCCAGCAGTCCAACACAGGGTTTCGGGGAGCTGTTTTTT. The chain is built from TRBV6-6 and TRBJ2-2; a possible D gene is TRBD1 (6 bases). Per the germline V gene, CDR1 is MNHNY and CDR2 is SVGAGI (reference sequence). Trimming shortened V by 5 bases and J by 7 bases, and 14 bases separated the two germline ends. CDR3 length: 14 residues.

The chain recombines TRBV29-1 with TRBJ2-1, with D hard to call. There are 11 residues in the CDR3. V was pared by 3 bases and J by 10 bases, with 10 bases between. Germline lookup yields CDR1 SQVTM and CDR2 ANQGSEA. CDR3 bases: TGCAGCGTTGAGTCGCTTAGCGAGCAGTTCTTC. This codes for CSVESLSEQFF.

The rearrangement uses TRBV9 and TRBJ2-7, with D possibly being TRBD2 (7 bases). CDR1 is SGDLS, CDR2 YYNGEE, per germline. The germline V and J ends were trimmed by 4 bases and 6 bases, with 23 bases remaining between them. This CDR3 is 16 amino acids long. Here the CDR3 reads CASSPHRGEASGEQYF. The CDR3 coding sequence is TGTGCCAGCAGCCCCCATAGGGGGGAAGCTAGCGGCGAGCAGTACTTC.

The V call is TRBV10-3, the J call TRBJ2-7, with TRBD2 matching over 11 bases. The germline gives CDR1 ENHRY, CDR2 SYGVKD. The ends lost 8 bases at V and 3 bases at J; junction bases unmatched: 0. The CDR3 spans 12 residues. The CDR3 sequence: CAIGTSGYEQYF. CDR3 DNA sequence: TGTGCCATCGGGACTAGCGGCTACGAGCAGTACTTC.

The chain recombines TRBV19 with TRBJ1-2, with D maybe TRBD1 (6 bases). CDR3 length equals 15 residues. Germline V CDR1 and CDR2: LNHDA, SQIVND (reference sequence). V lost 8 bases, J lost 2 bases, and 18 bases lay in between. The CDR3 is CASSLGRGANYGYTF. The CDR3 region has the DNA TGTGCCAGTTCCCTCGGGAGGGGGGCAAACTATGGCTACACCTTC.